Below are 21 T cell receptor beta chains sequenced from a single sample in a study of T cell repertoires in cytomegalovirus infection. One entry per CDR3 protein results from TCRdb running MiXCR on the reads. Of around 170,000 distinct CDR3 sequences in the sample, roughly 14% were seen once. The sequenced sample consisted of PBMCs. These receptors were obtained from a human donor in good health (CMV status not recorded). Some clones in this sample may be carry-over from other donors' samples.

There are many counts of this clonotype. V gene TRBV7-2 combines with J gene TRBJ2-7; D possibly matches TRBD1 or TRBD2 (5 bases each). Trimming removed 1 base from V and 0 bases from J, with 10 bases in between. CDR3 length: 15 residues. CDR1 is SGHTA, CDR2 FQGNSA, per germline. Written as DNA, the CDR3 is TGTGCCAGCAGCTTAGTGGGACGCCCCTCCTACGAGCAGTACTTC. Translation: CASSLVGRPSYEQYF. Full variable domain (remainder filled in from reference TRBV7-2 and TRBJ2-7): GAGVSQSPSNKVTEKGKDVELRCDPISGHTALYWYRQSLGQGLEFLIYFQGNSAPDKSGLPSDRFSAERTGGSVSTLTIQRTQQEDSAVYLCASSLVGRPSYEQYFGPGTRLTVT.

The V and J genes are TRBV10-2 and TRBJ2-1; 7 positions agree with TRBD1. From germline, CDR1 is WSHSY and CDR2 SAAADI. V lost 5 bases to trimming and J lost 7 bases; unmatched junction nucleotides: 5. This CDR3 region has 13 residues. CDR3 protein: CASSKTGWNEQFF. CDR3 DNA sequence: TGCGCCAGCAGTAAGACAGGGTGGAATGAGCAGTTCTTC.

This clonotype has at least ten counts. The DNA for the CDR3 is TGTGCCAGCAGCTTAGGGGAGGGTTACACAGATACGCAGTATTTT. This codes for CASSLGEGYTDTQYF. V is TRBV7-2 and J is TRBJ2-3, with 7 bases that match TRBD2. The CDR3 loop spans 15 amino acids. Looked up from germline, CDR1 is SGHTA and CDR2 is FQGNSA. V shed 1 base and J 2 bases; nucleotides not matched to a gene: 3.

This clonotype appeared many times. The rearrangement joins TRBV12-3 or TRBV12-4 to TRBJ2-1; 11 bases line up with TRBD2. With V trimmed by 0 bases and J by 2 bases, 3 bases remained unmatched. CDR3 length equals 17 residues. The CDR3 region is CASSLALAGGAYNEQFF. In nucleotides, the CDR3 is TGTGCCAGCAGTTTAGCCCTAGCGGGAGGCGCCTACAATGAGCAGTTCTTC.

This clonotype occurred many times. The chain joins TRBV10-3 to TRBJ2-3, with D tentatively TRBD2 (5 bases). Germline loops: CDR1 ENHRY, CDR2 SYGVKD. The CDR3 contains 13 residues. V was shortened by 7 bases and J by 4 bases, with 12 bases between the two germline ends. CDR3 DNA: TGTGCCATCACCGACCGAGGGTCAGATACGCAGTATTTT. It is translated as CAITDRGSDTQYF.

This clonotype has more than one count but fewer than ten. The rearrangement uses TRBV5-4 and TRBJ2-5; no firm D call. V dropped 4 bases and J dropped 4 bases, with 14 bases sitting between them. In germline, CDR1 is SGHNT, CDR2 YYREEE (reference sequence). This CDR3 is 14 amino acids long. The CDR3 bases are TGTGCCAGCAGCCCCGCCCGTAGGAGAGAGACCCAGTACTTC. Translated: CASSPARRRETQYF.

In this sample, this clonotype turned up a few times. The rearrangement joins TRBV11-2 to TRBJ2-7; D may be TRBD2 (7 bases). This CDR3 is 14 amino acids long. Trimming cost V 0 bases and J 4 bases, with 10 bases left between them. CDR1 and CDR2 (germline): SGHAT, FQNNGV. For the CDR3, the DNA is TGTGCCAGCAGCTTAGAGCGGGGGCTGTACGAGCAGTACTTC. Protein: CASSLERGLYEQYF.

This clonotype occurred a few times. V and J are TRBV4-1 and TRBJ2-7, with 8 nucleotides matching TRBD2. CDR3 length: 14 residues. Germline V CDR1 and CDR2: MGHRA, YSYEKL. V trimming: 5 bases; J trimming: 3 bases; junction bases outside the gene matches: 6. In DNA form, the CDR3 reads TGCGCCAGCAGCAAAGCCGGGACTAGCTACGAGCAGTACTTC. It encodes CASSKAGTSYEQYF.

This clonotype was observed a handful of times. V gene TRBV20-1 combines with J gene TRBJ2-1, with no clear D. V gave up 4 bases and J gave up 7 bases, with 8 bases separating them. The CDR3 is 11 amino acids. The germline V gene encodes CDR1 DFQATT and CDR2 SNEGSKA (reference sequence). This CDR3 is CSATTSNEQFF. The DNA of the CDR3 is TGCAGTGCTACCACAAGTAATGAGCAGTTCTTC.

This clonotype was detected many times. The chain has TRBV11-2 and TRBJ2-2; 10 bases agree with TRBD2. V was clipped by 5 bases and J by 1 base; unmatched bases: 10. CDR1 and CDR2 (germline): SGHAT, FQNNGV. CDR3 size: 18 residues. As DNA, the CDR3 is TGTGCCAGCAGCCTCCGGACTAGCGGAGGCGGGAACACCGGGGAGCTGTTTTTT. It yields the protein CASSLRTSGGGNTGELFF.

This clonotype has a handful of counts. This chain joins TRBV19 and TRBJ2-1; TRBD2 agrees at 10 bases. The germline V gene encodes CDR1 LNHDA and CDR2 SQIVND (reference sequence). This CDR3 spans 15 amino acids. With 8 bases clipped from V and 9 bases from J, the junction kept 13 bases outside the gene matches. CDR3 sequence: CASGPSSLAGVEQFF. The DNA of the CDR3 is TGTGCCAGTGGACCCTCGTCGCTAGCGGGAGTTGAGCAGTTCTTC.

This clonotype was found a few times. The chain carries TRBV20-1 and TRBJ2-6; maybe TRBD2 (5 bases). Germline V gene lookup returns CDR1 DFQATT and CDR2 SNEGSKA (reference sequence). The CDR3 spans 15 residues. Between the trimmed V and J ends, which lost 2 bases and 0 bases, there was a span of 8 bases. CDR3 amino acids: CSARTSGSGANVLTF. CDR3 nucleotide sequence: TGCAGTGCTAGAACTAGTGGCTCTGGGGCCAACGTCCTGACTTTC.

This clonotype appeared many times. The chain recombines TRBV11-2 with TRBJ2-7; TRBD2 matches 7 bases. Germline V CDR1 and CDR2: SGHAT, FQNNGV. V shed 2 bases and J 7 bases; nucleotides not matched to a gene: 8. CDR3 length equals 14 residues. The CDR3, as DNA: TGTGCCAGCAGCTTACGCGGGGGTCCGAGAGAGCAGTACTTC. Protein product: CASSLRGGPREQYF.

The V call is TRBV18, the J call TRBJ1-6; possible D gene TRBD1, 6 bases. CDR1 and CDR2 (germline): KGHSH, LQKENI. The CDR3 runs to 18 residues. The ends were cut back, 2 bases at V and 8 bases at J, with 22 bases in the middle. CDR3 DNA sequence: TGTGCCAGCTCACCATTCGCCGGGACACCAACTGTGGATTCACCCCTCCACTTT. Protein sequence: CASSPFAGTPTVDSPLHF.

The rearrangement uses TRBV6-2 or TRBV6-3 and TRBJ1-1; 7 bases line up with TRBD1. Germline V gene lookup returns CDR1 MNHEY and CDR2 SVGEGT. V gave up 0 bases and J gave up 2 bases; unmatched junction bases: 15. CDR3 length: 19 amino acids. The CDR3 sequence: CASSYSDRVFSYRNTEAFF. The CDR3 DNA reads TGTGCCAGCAGTTACTCTGACAGGGTATTCTCTTATCGCAACACTGAAGCTTTCTTT.

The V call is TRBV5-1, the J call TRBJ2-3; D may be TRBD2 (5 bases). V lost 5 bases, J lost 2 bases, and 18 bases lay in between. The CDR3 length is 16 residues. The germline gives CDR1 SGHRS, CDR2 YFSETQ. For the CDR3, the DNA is TGCGCCAGCAGGACCTCACGCGGACTTTCCACAGATACGCAGTATTTT. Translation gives CASRTSRGLSTDTQYF.

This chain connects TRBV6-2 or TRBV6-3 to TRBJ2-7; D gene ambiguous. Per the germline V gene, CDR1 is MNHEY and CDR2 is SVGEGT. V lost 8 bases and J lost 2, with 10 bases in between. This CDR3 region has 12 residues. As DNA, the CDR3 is TGTGCCAGCGGGGTTTTGCCCTACGAGCAGTACTTC. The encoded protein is CASGVLPYEQYF.

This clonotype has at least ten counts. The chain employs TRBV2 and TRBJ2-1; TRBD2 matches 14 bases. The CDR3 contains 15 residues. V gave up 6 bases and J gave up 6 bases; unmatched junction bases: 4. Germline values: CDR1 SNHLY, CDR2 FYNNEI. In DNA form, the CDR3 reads TGTGCCAGCAGCGGGGGACTAGCGGGGGCCAATGAGCAGTTCTTC. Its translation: CASSGGLAGANEQFF.

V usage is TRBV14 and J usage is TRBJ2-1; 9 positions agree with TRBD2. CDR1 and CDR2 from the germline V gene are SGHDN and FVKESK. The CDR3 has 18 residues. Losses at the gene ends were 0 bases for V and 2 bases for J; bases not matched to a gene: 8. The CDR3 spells CASSQERFLAGPYNEQFF. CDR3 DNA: TGTGCCAGCAGCCAAGAGCGTTTTCTAGCGGGGCCCTACAATGAGCAGTTCTTC.

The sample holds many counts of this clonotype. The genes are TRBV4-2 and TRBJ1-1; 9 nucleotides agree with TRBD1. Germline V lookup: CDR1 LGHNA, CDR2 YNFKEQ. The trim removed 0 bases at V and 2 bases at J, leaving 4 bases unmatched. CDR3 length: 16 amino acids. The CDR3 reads CASSQEGTGLNTEAFF. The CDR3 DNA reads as TGTGCCAGCAGCCAAGAAGGGACAGGGCTCAACACTGAAGCTTTCTTT.

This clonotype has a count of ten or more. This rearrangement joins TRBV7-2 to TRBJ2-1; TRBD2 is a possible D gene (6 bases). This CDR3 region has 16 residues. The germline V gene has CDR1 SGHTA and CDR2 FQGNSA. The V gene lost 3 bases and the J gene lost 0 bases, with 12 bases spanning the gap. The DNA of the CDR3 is TGTGCCAGCAGCTTGGGGGGAACAGTCTCCTACAATGAGCAGTTCTTC. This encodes CASSLGGTVSYNEQFF.